A single sample is the source of the 25 T cell receptor beta chains below, sequenced in a study of T cells after somatic rescue of genetic block. Some clones are missing from TCRdb's copy, which holds only in-frame ones; the method was immunoSEQ multiplex PCR. The sample yields 110,000 or so clones, around nine tenths seen once. Sequencing was performed on peripheral blood mononuclear cells (PBMCs). The receptors shown here come from a woman younger than 30.

The rearrangement uses TRBV25-1 and TRBJ1-3, with D hard to call. The germline V gene encodes CDR1 MGHDK and CDR2 SYGVNS. The CDR3 has 15 residues. V lost 4 bases, J lost 4 bases, and 14 bases lay in between. Written as DNA, the CDR3 is TGTGCCAGCAGTGGTTTGGGTGGGAAAGGAAACACCATATATTTT. Protein sequence: CASSGLGGKGNTIYF.

This clone was counted a few times. The CDR3 coding sequence is TGTGCCAGCAGTGAGCGGGAAACGTCTGTGGGCTACACCTTC. This gives the protein CASSERETSVGYTF. This sequence joins TRBV2 and TRBJ1-2; D unresolved. The germline V gene has CDR1 SNHLY and CDR2 FYNNEI. The CDR3 extends over 14 amino acids. Trimming took off 3 bases at V and 8 bases at J, with 16 bases between the two ends.

The genes are TRBV6-5 and TRBJ1-2, with D unclear. The V end lost 4 bases, the J end lost 5 bases, and 8 bases lay between the germline ends. There are 12 residues in the CDR3. Germline CDR1 is MNHEY and CDR2 is SVGAGI. The CDR3 sequence is CASSLTGYGYTF. In nucleotides, the CDR3 is TGTGCCAGCAGTTTAACGGGATATGGCTACACCTTC.

This rearrangement joins TRBV15 to TRBJ2-5; weak D call: TRBD1 (5 bases). Trimming pared 2 bases from V and 2 bases from J, leaving 6 bases between. Looked up from germline, CDR1 is LNHNV and CDR2 is YYDKDF (reference sequence). The CDR3 contains 13 residues. The CDR3 DNA is TGTGCCACCAGCAGACAGGGACAAGAGACCCAGTACTTC. It codes for CATSRQGQETQYF.

The rearrangement links TRBV14 to TRBJ1-1; D is ambiguous. Trimming left V 4 bases short and J 0 bases short, with 6 bases between. Germline V gene data show CDR1 as SGHDN and CDR2 as FVKESK. This CDR3 has 13 residues. CDR3 bases: TGTGCCAGCAGCCTTAAAATGAACACTGAAGCTTTCTTT. It translates to CASSLKMNTEAFF.

This clone was detected only once. V is TRBV5-6 and J is TRBJ1-2; D gene ambiguous. Germline assignment: CDR1 SGHDT and CDR2 YYEEEE. Trimming took off 4 bases at V and 4 bases at J, with 11 bases between the two ends. This CDR3 comprises 13 residues. CDR3 sequence: CASSPGRGYGYTF. The CDR3 DNA reads TGTGCCAGCAGCCCCGGTCGGGGCTATGGCTACACCTTC. Based on the CDR3 plus reference TRBV5-6 and TRBJ1-2, the full variable domain is DAGVTQSPTHLIKTRGQQVTLRCSPKSGHDTVSWYQQALGQGPQFIFQYYEEEERQRGNFPDRFSGHQFPNYSSELNVNALLLGDSALYLCASSPGRGYGYTFGSGTRLTVV.

This rearrangement joins TRBV6-6 to TRBJ1-3; D is possibly TRBD1 (5 bases). The CDR3 totals 14 residues. The V and J ends lost 5 bases and 2 bases respectively, with 10 bases between them. Per the germline V gene, CDR1 is MNHNY and CDR2 is SVGAGI (reference sequence). CDR3 sequence reads: CASSGTSAGNTIYF. The CDR3 region has the DNA TGTGCCAGCAGTGGGACGTCGGCTGGAAACACCATATATTTT.

The rearrangement joins TRBV2 to TRBJ1-5; D gene uncertain. The CDR3 totals 14 residues. The germline V gene encodes CDR1 SNHLY and CDR2 FYNNEI. The ends were cut back, 2 bases at V and 4 bases at J, with 9 bases in the middle. The CDR3 loop is CASSERPTNQPQHF. CDR3 in DNA: TGTGCCAGCAGTGAAAGACCGACGAATCAGCCCCAGCATTTT. The variable domain in full, completed from reference TRBV2 and TRBJ1-5, reads EPEVTQTPSHQVTQMGQEVILRCVPISNHLYFYWYRQILGQKVEFLVSFYNNEISEKSEIFDDQFSVERPDGSNFTLKIRSTKLEDSAMYFCASSERPTNQPQHFGDGTRLSIL.

The rearrangement joins TRBV7-2 to TRBJ1-1; D gene uncertain. From germline, CDR1 is SGHTA and CDR2 FQGNSA. This CDR3 spans 15 amino acids. V was pared by 4 bases and J by 0 bases, with 12 bases between. In nucleotides, the CDR3 is TGTGCCAGCAGCTCATGGTCGAGGATGAACACTGAAGCTTTCTTT. Translation: CASSSWSRMNTEAFF.

This chain connects TRBV6-4 to TRBJ2-7, with 9 bases fitting TRBD1. The germline CDR1 and CDR2 sequences are MRHNA and SNTAGT. The CDR3 is 14 amino acids. V was pared by 11 bases and J by 3 bases, with 11 bases of the junction left unmatched. CDR3 amino acids: CAPLGQGFIYEQYF. CDR3 DNA sequence: TGTGCCCCCCTCGGACAGGGGTTTATCTACGAGCAGTACTTC.

The chain employs TRBV5-4 and TRBJ1-6, with no clear D. V was pared by 6 bases and J by 5 bases, with 9 bases between. This CDR3 has 13 residues. Germline V CDR1 and CDR2: SGHNT, YYREEE (reference sequence). CDR3 protein: CASKGNNNSPLHF. CDR3 DNA: TGTGCCAGCAAAGGGAATAATAATTCACCCCTCCACTTT.

This chain connects TRBV20-1 to TRBJ1-3; D remains ambiguous. Germline loops: CDR1 DFQATT, CDR2 SNEGSKA (reference sequence). The CDR3 is made up of 11 amino acids. V lost 6 bases and J lost 3, with 6 bases in between. The CDR3, as DNA: TGCAGTGCACCCCTTGGAAACACCATATATTTT. This codes for CSAPLGNTIYF.

This chain connects TRBV6-5 to TRBJ1-2, with D maybe TRBD1 (5 bases). Germline CDR1 and CDR2: MNHEY and SVGAGI. Trimming stripped 0 bases from V and 4 bases from J, with 9 bases between. CDR3 length: 14 amino acids. CDR3 sequence reads: CASSYSGRGYGYTF. CDR3 sequence (DNA): TGTGCCAGCAGTTACTCTGGGAGGGGCTATGGCTACACCTTC.

This clone has only one observation. The rearrangement joins TRBV7-6 to TRBJ1-4; D unclear. This CDR3 has 17 residues. With 1 base removed from V and 0 bases from J, the gap between germline ends came to 12 bases. Germline V gene data show CDR1 as SGHVS and CDR2 as FNYEAQ. The CDR3 DNA is TGTGCCAGCAGCTTAGGTGAAAGTCCCACAACTAATGAAAAACTGTTTTTT. This gives the protein CASSLGESPTTNEKLFF.

The J gene is TRBJ2-7, the V gene TRBV10-3; 7 bases agree with TRBD1. The V segment lost 7 bases and the J segment 0 bases; nucleotides outside the gene matches: 3. Looked up from germline, CDR1 is ENHRY and CDR2 is SYGVKD. The CDR3 consists of 13 residues. The CDR3 region has the DNA TGTGCCATCAAGGGACAGCTCTCCTACGAGCAGTACTTC. Protein product: CAIKGQLSYEQYF.

This clone was observed a single time. CDR3 loop: CASSSEGGIRQPQHF. DNA of the CDR3: TGTGCCAGCAGCTCCGAGGGGGGGATTCGTCAGCCCCAGCATTTT. V is TRBV7-2 and J is TRBJ1-5; TRBD1 is a possible D gene (6 bases). This CDR3 region has 15 residues. The germline V and J ends were trimmed by 4 bases and 6 bases, with 16 bases remaining between them. The germline CDR1 and CDR2 sequences are SGHTA and FQGNSA. The entire variable domain, with the rest obtained from reference TRBV7-2 and TRBJ1-5, is as follows: GAGVSQSPSNKVTEKGKDVELRCDPISGHTALYWYRQSLGQGLEFLIYFQGNSAPDKSGLPSDRFSAERTGGSVSTLTIQRTQQEDSAVYLCASSSEGGIRQPQHFGDGTRLSIL.

This chain connects TRBV5-1 to TRBJ2-5; weak D call: TRBD2 (6 bases). Germline values: CDR1 SGHRS, CDR2 YFSETQ. The V gene lost 1 base and the J gene lost 1 base, with 14 bases spanning the gap. The CDR3 has 16 amino acids. The CDR3, as DNA: TGCGCCAGCAGCTTGCCCCCCCCAGCGGGCCAAGAGACCCAGTACTTC. It specifies CASSLPPPAGQETQYF.

This clone was detected once. The chain recombines TRBV28 with TRBJ1-4, with no clear D. V dropped 4 bases and J dropped 2 bases, with 11 bases sitting between them. CDR1 is MDHEN, CDR2 SYDVKM, per germline. This CDR3 is built from 15 residues. DNA of the CDR3: TGTGCCAGCAGTTCTAGCGGTGGGACTAATGAAAAACTGTTTTTT. Protein product: CASSSSGGTNEKLFF.

This rearrangement joins TRBV6-4 to TRBJ1-1, with D possibly being TRBD1 (6 bases). The germline V gene has CDR1 MRHNA and CDR2 SNTAGT. This CDR3 spans 13 amino acids. V was cut by 3 bases and J by 5 bases, with 10 bases left in between. CDR3 in amino acids: CASSEQQGTEAFF. CDR3 nucleotide sequence: TGTGCCAGCAGTGAGCAACAGGGAACTGAAGCTTTCTTT.

The chain recombines TRBV9 with TRBJ1-2; D is unclear. CDR3 size: 14 residues. CDR1 is SGDLS, CDR2 YYNGEE, per germline. Trimming removed 4 bases at V and 6 bases at J, with 16 bases between. Written as DNA, the CDR3 is TGTGCCAGCAGCCAAGACCTTTCACCCAATGGCTACACCTTC. Protein: CASSQDLSPNGYTF.

This rearrangement joins TRBV4-3 to TRBJ1-2; D is unresolved. Per the germline V gene, CDR1 is LGHNA and CDR2 is YSLEER. Trimming removed 4 bases at V and 1 base at J, with 13 bases between. This CDR3 spans 15 amino acids. The CDR3 DNA reads TGCGCCAGCAGCCCATTCCCAGGAAGTAACTATGGCTACACCTTC. The encoded protein is CASSPFPGSNYGYTF.

The chain couples TRBV5-1 to TRBJ2-7, with TRBD1 matching over 11 bases. The junction had 3 bases not matched to a gene; V was cut back by 4 bases and J by 3 bases. CDR3 size: 14 residues. Germline CDR1 SGHRS, CDR2 YFSETQ. The CDR3 sequence: CASSPGQGGYEQYF. The CDR3, as DNA: TGCGCCAGCAGCCCGGGACAGGGGGGCTACGAGCAGTACTTC.

The rearrangement joins TRBV25-1 to TRBJ1-1; possibly TRBD1 for D (6 bases). The CDR3 loop spans 13 amino acids. Germline V gives CDR1 MGHDK, CDR2 SYGVNS. V was clipped by 8 bases and J by 1 base, with 11 bases between them. CDR3 region: CASRKQGNTEAFF. CDR3 DNA: TGTGCCAGCCGAAAACAGGGGAACACTGAAGCTTTCTTT.

This chain uses TRBV7-2 with TRBJ2-5, with TRBD2 matching 7 bases. This CDR3 is built from 13 residues. V dropped 6 bases and J dropped 3; count of bases not matched to a gene: 4. Per the germline V gene, CDR1 is SGHTA and CDR2 is FQGNSA. CDR3 in amino acids: CASRSGGEETQYF. Here the CDR3 DNA reads TGTGCCAGCAGGTCGGGGGGAGAAGAGACCCAGTACTTC. Supplemented by reference TRBV7-2 and TRBJ2-5, the full variable domain reads GAGVSQSPSNKVTEKGKDVELRCDPISGHTALYWYRQSLGQGLEFLIYFQGNSAPDKSGLPSDRFSAERTGGSVSTLTIQRTQQEDSAVYLCASRSGGEETQYFGPGTRLLVL.

In this sample, this clone turned up once. The V call is TRBV30, the J call TRBJ2-3; possible D gene TRBD1, 5 bases. The ends were cut back, 0 bases at V and 0 bases at J, with 10 bases in the middle. The V gene's germline CDR1 is GTSNPN and CDR2 SVGIG (reference sequence). The CDR3 loop spans 15 amino acids. CDR3 in amino acids: CAWSVKGLSTDTQYF. DNA of the CDR3: TGTGCCTGGAGTGTGAAGGGGTTGAGCACAGATACGCAGTATTTT.